This TCR beta chain was captured by sequencing in a study of cytomegalovirus exposure and HLA in healthy donors. For the study at large: A subsequent analysis reported that the 120 or so validation repertoires were produced on the same platform that had also been used for the roughly 670 first-cohort repertoires. The study's findings and limits: Specificity for CMV antigens was confirmed in vitro for a few of the CMV-associated chains. TCR sequences were mostly rare, though some public TCRs occurred in many donors. Cytomegalovirus association was listed for under 200 TCR beta chains.

Sequencing used immunoSEQ multiplex PCR; TCRdb keeps in-frame clones, though not all of them. The profile shows about 130,000 clones, 89% of them singletons. The CDR3 consists of 16 residues. CDR1 and CDR2 from the germline V gene are MNHNS and SASEGT. Trimming removed 0 bases from V and 9 bases from J; junction bases left unmatched: 9. The table lists this clone with a few counts. The antigen is not known. The chain recombines TRBV6-1 with TRBJ1-3, with 9 bases lining up with TRBD1. Source material: PBMCs. The TCR originated in a woman under 30 in good health and CMV-seronegative. CDR3 bases: TGTGCCAGCAGTGAAGCGACCGGGACAGGGTCAGGCACCATATATTTT. Its protein product is CASSEATGTGSGTIYF.